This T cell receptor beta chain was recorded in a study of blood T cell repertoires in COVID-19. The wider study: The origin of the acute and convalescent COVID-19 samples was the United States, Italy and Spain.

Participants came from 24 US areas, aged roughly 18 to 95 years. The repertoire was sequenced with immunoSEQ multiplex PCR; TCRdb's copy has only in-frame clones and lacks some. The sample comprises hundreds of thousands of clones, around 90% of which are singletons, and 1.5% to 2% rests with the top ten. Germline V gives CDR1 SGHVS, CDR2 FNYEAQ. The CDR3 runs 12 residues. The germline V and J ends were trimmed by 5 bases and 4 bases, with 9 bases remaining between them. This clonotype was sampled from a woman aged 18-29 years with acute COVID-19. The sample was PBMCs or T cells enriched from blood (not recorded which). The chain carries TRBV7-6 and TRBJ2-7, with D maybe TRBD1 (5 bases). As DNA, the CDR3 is TGTGCCAGCAGCGGCAGGGTTTACGAGCAGTACTTC. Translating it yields CASSGRVYEQYF.